This passage covers 18 T cell receptor beta chains from one sample sequenced in a study of blood T cell repertoires in COVID-19. Measured with immunoSEQ multiplex PCR; TCRdb has only the in-frame clones, and not every one. The table includes about 300,000 clones, roughly 90% detected once. Input material: PBMCs or T cells enriched from blood (not recorded which). These receptors were collected from a woman in her 50s who had been exposed to COVID-19.

This sequence joins TRBV10-1 and TRBJ2-7; 9 bases match TRBD2. The CDR3 contains 15 residues. Germline trimming cut 7 bases from V and 6 bases from J; bases unmatched to any gene: 13. The germline gives CDR1 WNHNN, CDR2 SYGVQD (reference sequence). CDR3 protein: CASNGTSLRLSEQYF. CDR3 coding DNA: TGCGCCAGCAACGGGACTAGCCTACGACTGAGCGAGCAGTACTTC.

The chain carries TRBV29-1 and TRBJ2-3; unclear D gene. The germline V gene has CDR1 SQVTM and CDR2 ANQGSEA. With 1 base removed from V and 4 bases from J, the gap between germline ends came to 9 bases. The length of the CDR3 is 13 residues. This chain's CDR3 is CSVEAGNSDTQYF. The CDR3 bases are TGCAGCGTTGAAGCTGGCAATTCAGATACGCAGTATTTT.

The genes are TRBV2 and TRBJ2-5; 8 bases are shared with TRBD1. CDR3 size: 16 residues. The V and J ends lost 3 bases and 7 bases, in that order; junction bases with no gene match: 13. In germline, CDR1 is SNHLY, CDR2 FYNNEI. CDR3: CASSDRLAGGRGTQYF. CDR3 nucleotide sequence: TGTGCCAGCAGTGATAGATTGGCAGGGGGCCGGGGGACCCAGTACTTC.

The chain links TRBV4-2 to TRBJ2-1; D not certain. Germline CDR1 and CDR2: LGHNA and YNFKEQ. Trimming removed 4 bases from V and 1 base from J, with 11 bases in between. CDR3 length: 15 amino acids. As DNA, the CDR3 is TGTGCCAGCAGCCTTGCAGGTAATTCCTACAATGAGCAGTTCTTC. This gives the protein CASSLAGNSYNEQFF.

The chain uses TRBV28 and TRBJ1-3; D is undetermined. Trimming shortened V by 6 bases and J by 0 bases, and 12 bases separated the two germline ends. The CDR3 runs 15 residues. Germline V lookup: CDR1 MDHEN, CDR2 SYDVKM. CDR3 coding DNA: TGTGCCAGCAGCCTAACAGACCACTCTGGAAACACCATATATTTT. Translated: CASSLTDHSGNTIYF.

CDR3 sequence reads: CASSAYGTGGNQPQHF. The CDR3 nucleotides read TGTGCCAGTAGTGCCTACGGGACAGGGGGTAATCAGCCCCAGCATTTT. J is TRBJ1-5 and V is TRBV19; 11 bases fit TRBD1. Trimming at V came to 5 bases and at J to 4 bases, leaving 7 bases not matched to a gene. Looked up from germline, CDR1 is LNHDA and CDR2 is SQIVND (reference sequence). The CDR3 has 16 amino acids.

V and J are TRBV5-5 and TRBJ1-1, with 7 bases fitting TRBD1. Looked up from germline, CDR1 is SGHKS and CDR2 is YYEKEE (reference sequence). The CDR3 length is 16 residues. J was trimmed by 0 bases and V by 2 bases; bases with no gene match: 7. DNA of the CDR3: TGTGCCAGCAGCTTTTGGGACAGAACCTTGAACACTGAAGCTTTCTTT. Amino acids: CASSFWDRTLNTEAFF.

This chain connects TRBV3-1 (or the pseudogene TRBV3-2) to TRBJ2-1, with D uncertain. This CDR3 has 14 amino acids. Germline values: CDR1 LGHDT, CDR2 YNNKEL (reference sequence). V was cut by 1 base and J by 4 bases, with 8 bases left in between. The CDR3: CASSQGADYNEQFF. In nucleotides, the CDR3 is TGTGCCAGCAGCCAAGGGGCAGATTACAATGAGCAGTTCTTC.

The genes are TRBV19 and TRBJ1-5; 11 bases match TRBD1. Germline V gene data show CDR1 as LNHDA and CDR2 as SQIVND (reference sequence). The CDR3 loop spans 17 amino acids. The trim removed 4 bases at V and 3 bases at J, leaving 8 bases unmatched. The CDR3 spells CASSTLRTGGFNQPQHF. The CDR3 region has the DNA TGTGCCAGTAGTACCCTCCGGACAGGGGGCTTCAATCAGCCCCAGCATTTT. Drawing the rest from reference TRBV19 and TRBJ1-5, the complete variable domain is DGGITQSPKYLFRKEGQNVTLSCEQNLNHDAMYWYRQDPGQGLRLIYYSQIVNDFQKGDIAEGYSVSREKKESFPLTVTSAQKNPTAFYLCASSTLRTGGFNQPQHFGDGTRLSIL.

The chain combines TRBV10-3 with TRBJ1-6; D possibly corresponds to TRBD1 (5 bases). CDR1 ENHRY and CDR2 SYGVKD come from the germline V gene. The V end was cut by 2 bases, the J end by 5 bases, with 7 bases between. The CDR3 is 14 amino acids. This CDR3 is CAISEGQNNSPLHF. The CDR3 region has the DNA TGTGCCATCAGTGAGGGACAAAATAATTCACCCCTCCACTTT.

DNA of the CDR3: TGCGCCAGCAGCCAAGAATCGCAGGGGCAGTTCTTC. This translates into CASSQESQGQFF. This sequence joins TRBV4-1 and TRBJ2-1, with D tentatively TRBD1 (5 bases). This CDR3 region has 12 residues. V dropped 0 bases and J dropped 12 bases, with 9 bases sitting between them. Germline lookup yields CDR1 MGHRA and CDR2 YSYEKL.

V is TRBV28 and J is TRBJ2-7; D remains unclear. The CDR3 covers 13 residues. The germline V gene has CDR1 MDHEN and CDR2 SYDVKM. The ends were cut back, 5 bases at V and 2 bases at J, with 10 bases in the middle. CDR3 sequence (DNA): TGTGCCAGCAGTACTCCTTTCCCCTACGAGCAGTACTTC. Residues: CASSTPFPYEQYF.

V gene TRBV7-9 combines with J gene TRBJ2-7; 7 bases agree with TRBD1. The germline gives CDR1 SEHNR, CDR2 FQNEAQ (reference sequence). Trimming cost V 2 bases and J 6 bases; bases outside gene matches: 13. The CDR3 runs 16 residues. The CDR3 nucleotides are TGTGCCAGCAGCTTATTGTGGGACAGTCCTCCGGGCGAGCAGTACTTC. Protein: CASSLLWDSPPGEQYF.

This clone showed up just once. The rearrangement joins TRBV18 to TRBJ1-6, with TRBD1 identical over 9 bases. Germline CDR1 and CDR2: KGHSH and LQKENI. This CDR3 has 15 residues. J gave up 10 bases and V 1 base, and 5 bases lay outside the gene matches. The CDR3 here is CASSPLGQGGSPLHF. The DNA of the CDR3 is TGTGCCAGCTCACCACTGGGACAGGGTGGCTCACCCCTCCACTTT.

The chain carries TRBV12-3 or TRBV12-4 and TRBJ2-7; D possibly corresponds to TRBD2 (6 bases). Deletions cut 3 bases from V and 0 bases from J, with 6 bases between. The CDR3 sequence is 13 residues long. The CDR3 loop is CASSLRDSYEQYF. The CDR3 nucleotides read TGTGCCAGCAGTTTGCGGGACTCCTACGAGCAGTACTTC.

The genes are TRBV7-9 and TRBJ2-7; D is unclear. There are 12 residues in the CDR3. With 4 bases removed from V and 4 bases from J, the gap between germline ends came to 8 bases. The germline CDR1 and CDR2 sequences are SEHNR and FQNEAQ (reference sequence). The CDR3: CASSSHRYEQYF. The CDR3, as DNA: TGTGCCAGCAGCTCACACAGATACGAGCAGTACTTC. Full variable domain (rest looked up from reference TRBV7-9 and TRBJ2-7): DTGVSQNPRHKITKRGQNVTFRCDPISEHNRLYWYRQTLGQGPEFLTYFQNEAQLEKSRLLSDRFSAERPKGSFSTLEIQRTEQGDSAMYLCASSSHRYEQYFGPGTRLTVT.

V gene TRBV7-9 combines with J gene TRBJ2-7; 8 positions agree with TRBD2. J lost 6 bases, V lost 4 bases, and 14 bases had no gene match. CDR1 is SEHNR, CDR2 FQNEAQ, per germline (reference sequence). This CDR3 contains 16 residues. CDR3 nucleotides: TGTGCCAGCAGCTCCTCCCGGGGGGGCCACCTCCGCGAGCAGTACTTC. Protein product: CASSSSRGGHLREQYF.

The CDR3: CSVEYSYYGYTF. The CDR3 DNA reads TGCAGCGTTGAGTACAGCTACTATGGCTACACCTTC. The chain uses TRBV29-1 and TRBJ1-2, with D hard to call. CDR1 SQVTM and CDR2 ANQGSEA come from the germline V gene. This CDR3 has 12 amino acids. Trimming cost V 3 bases and J 3 bases, with 8 bases left between them.